This T cell receptor beta chain comes out of a study of a mutant IDH1 vaccine in newly diagnosed glioma. The assay was immunoSEQ multiplex PCR, and TCRdb's table has in-frame clones only and misses some. This sample has about 63,000 clones, with around 83% found just once. Specified time point: baseline, week 1 (first vaccination visit). Treatment here: pre-vaccination baseline after standard-of-care therapy. The sequence was collected from a woman aged 18-29 years with glioma. Some clones in this sample may be carry-over from other donors' samples. The specimen was peripheral blood mononuclear cells (PBMCs), collected from a glioma patient treated with radiotherapy, temozolomide or both.

The CDR3 is CAWSIGTGPPYEQYF. DNA for the CDR3: TGTGCCTGGAGTATCGGGACAGGGCCACCCTACGAGCAGTACTTC. The chain combines TRBV30 with TRBJ2-7; 9 bases are shared with TRBD1. The CDR3 loop spans 15 amino acids. Unmatched junction bases numbered 7, after V lost 2 bases and J lost 2 bases. CDR1 and CDR2 from the germline V gene are GTSNPN and SVGIG (reference sequence).